The present T cell receptor beta chain was sequenced within a study of T cells in women clearing cervical HPV infection. The protocol was immunoSEQ multiplex PCR, while the TCRdb copy is restricted to in-frame clones and leaves out a portion. Its listing shows about 36,000 clones. The V gene end was trimmed by 6 bases and the J gene end by 3 bases; junction bases not matched to a gene: 8. Germline-derived CDR1 and CDR2 are WNHNN and SYGVQD (reference sequence). This CDR3 has 15 residues. Comments on this clone: The read ends 3 residues shy of where the CDR3 ends; the end is completed using the germline J gene.

The chain has TRBV10-1 and TRBJ2-7, with 10 bases matching TRBD2. Material for sequencing was blood buffy coat. The clonotype comes from a woman between 18 and 69 years old with a cervical HPV16 infection that either progressed to CIN3+ or cleared (not recorded which). The CDR3 reads CASRHPSGSYYEQYF. CDR3 bases read: TGCGCCAGCAGACACCCTAGCGGGAGCTACTACGAG.